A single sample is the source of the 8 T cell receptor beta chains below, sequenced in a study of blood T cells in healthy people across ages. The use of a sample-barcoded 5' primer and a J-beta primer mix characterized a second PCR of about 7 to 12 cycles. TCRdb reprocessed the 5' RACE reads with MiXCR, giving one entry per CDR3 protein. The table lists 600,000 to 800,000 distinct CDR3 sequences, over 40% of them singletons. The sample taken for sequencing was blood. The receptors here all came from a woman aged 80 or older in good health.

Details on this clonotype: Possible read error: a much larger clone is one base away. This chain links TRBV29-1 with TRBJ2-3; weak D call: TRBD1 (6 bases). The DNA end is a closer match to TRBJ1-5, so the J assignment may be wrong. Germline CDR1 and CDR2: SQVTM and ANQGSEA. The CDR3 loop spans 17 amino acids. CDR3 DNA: TGCAGCGTTGCCGGGACACCGAAGCGCGGGGGCACAGATACGCAGCATTTT. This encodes CSVAGTPKRGGTDTQHF.

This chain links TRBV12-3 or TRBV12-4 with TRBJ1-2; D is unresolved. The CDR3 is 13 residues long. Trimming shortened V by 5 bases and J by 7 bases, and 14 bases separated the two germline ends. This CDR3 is CASSVEGGGGYTF. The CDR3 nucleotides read TGTGCCAGCAGTGTAGAGGGAGGTGGTGGCTACACCTTC.

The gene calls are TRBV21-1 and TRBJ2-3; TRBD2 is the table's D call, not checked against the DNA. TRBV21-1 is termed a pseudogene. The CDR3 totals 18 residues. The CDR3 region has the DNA TGTGCCAGCAGCAAAGGTGCGGGAGACCAGTCTAGCACAGATACGCAGTATTTT. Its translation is CASSKGAGDQSSTDTQYF.

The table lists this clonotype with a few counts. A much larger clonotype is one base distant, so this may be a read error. The CDR3 DNA sequence: TGCGCCAGCAGCCAGGATGACAGGATTAACATTCGGTACTTC. Amino acid sequence: CASSQDDRINIRYF. The chain uses TRBV4-1 and TRBJ2-4; D may be TRBD1 (6 bases). The CDR3 is 14 residues long. Germline CDR1 is MGHRA and CDR2 is YSYEKL.

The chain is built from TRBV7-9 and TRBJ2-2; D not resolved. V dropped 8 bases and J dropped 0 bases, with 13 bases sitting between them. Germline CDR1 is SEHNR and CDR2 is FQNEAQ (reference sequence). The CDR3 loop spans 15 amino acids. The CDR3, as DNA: TGTGCCAGCTTATTAGCACAATCGAACACCGGGGAGCTGTTTTTT. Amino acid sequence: CASLLAQSNTGELFF. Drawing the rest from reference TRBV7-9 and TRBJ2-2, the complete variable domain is DTGVSQNPRHKITKRGQNVTFRCDPISEHNRLYWYRQTLGQGPEFLTYFQNEAQLEKSRLLSDRFSAERPKGSFSTLEIQRTEQGDSAMYLCASLLAQSNTGELFFGEGSRLTVL.

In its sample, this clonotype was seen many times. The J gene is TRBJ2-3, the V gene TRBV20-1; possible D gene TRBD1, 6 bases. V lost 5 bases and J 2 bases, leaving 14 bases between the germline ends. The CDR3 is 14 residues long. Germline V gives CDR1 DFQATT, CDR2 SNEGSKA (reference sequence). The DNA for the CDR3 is TGCAGTGCTCGACCTGTGGGACACACAGATACGCAGTATTTT. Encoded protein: CSARPVGHTDTQYF.

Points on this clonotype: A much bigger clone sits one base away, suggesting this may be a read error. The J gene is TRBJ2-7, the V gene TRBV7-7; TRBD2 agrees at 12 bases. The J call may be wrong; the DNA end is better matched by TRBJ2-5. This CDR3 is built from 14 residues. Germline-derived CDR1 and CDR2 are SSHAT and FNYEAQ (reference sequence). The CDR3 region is CAGSSSTSGGTQYF. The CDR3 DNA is TGTGCTGGCAGCTCCTCGACTAGCGGGGGGACCCAGTACTTC.

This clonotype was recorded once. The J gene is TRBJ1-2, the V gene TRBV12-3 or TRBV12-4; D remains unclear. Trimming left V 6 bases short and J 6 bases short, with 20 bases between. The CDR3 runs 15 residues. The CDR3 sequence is CASSPGDLRNNGYTF. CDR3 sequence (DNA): TGTGCCAGCAGCCCGGGAGACTTGAGGAATAATGGCTACACCTTC.